This T cell receptor beta chain was documented in a study of blood T cell repertoires in COVID-19. For the study at large: There were acute and convalescent COVID-19 samples, and they came from the United States, Italy and Spain. The analysed material was cDNA or gDNA that came from T cells, B-cell-depleted T cells, or PBMCs.

Methods used by the authors: Counts of nucleated cells, estimated from reference gene primer amplification, were obtained. Clones were read by immunoSEQ multiplex PCR, and TCRdb kept only the in-frame ones, dropping some. V and J calls and clone size are as listed in that table; D and trimming were resolved from the DNA. The table has 70,000 to 80,000 clones, about 80% seen once. The CDR3 contains 15 residues. V dropped 3 bases and J dropped 0; count of bases not matched to a gene: 0. CDR1 and CDR2 (germline): SEHNR, FQNEAQ (reference sequence). The gene calls are TRBV7-9 and TRBJ2-1; TRBD2 agrees at 9 bases. The source is an elderly man with acute or convalescent COVID-19. Sequences were obtained from peripheral blood. The chain's CDR3 is CASSFSGSSYNEQFF. The CDR3 region has the DNA TGTGCCAGCAGCTTTAGCGGGAGCTCCTACAATGAGCAGTTCTTC.